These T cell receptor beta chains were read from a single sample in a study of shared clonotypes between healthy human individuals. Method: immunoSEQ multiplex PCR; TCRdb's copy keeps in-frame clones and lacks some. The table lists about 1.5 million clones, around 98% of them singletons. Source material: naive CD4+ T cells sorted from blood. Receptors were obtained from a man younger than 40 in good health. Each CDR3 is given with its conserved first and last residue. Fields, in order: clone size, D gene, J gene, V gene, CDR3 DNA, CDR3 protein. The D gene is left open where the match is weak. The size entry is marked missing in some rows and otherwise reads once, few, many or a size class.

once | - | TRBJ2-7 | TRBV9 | TGTGCCAGCAGCGTAGGGGCAGGGATCCACGAGCAGTACTTC | CASSVGAGIHEQYF
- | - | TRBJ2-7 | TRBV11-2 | TGTGCCAGCAGCCTCAACCCCCGGCAGGGACGTGACGAGCAGTACTTC | CASSLNPRQGRDEQYF
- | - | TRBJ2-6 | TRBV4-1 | TGCGCCAGCAGTTGGGGGGGCGGGAGTACTGGGGCCAACGTCCTGACTTTC | CASSWGGGSTGANVLTF
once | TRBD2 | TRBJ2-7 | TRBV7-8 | TGTGCCAGCAGAACCCACGGGGGGGGGACTCCGAGCTCCTACGAGCAGTACTTC | CASRTHGGGTPSSYEQYF
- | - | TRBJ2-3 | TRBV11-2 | TGTGCCAGCAGCTTGGATACGCAGTATTTT | CASSLDTQYF
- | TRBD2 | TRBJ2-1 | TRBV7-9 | TGTGCCAGCAGGCTAGCGGGAGGGTCCTACAATGAGCAGTTCTTC | CASRLAGGSYNEQFF
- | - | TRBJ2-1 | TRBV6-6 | TGTGCCAGCAGTTACTCGAGGCAGCAGTTCTTC | CASSYSRQQFF
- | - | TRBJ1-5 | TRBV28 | TGTGCCAGCAGTTTACTGGGGCCCCAGCATTTT | CASSLLGPQHF
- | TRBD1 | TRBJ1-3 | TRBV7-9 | TGTGCCAGCAGCGTTACGACAGGGATTCATGGAAACACCATATATTTT | CASSVTTGIHGNTIYF
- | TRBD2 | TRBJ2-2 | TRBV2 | TGTGCCAGCAGCGGACTAGTTGCCGGGGAGCTGTTTTTT | CASSGLVAGELFF
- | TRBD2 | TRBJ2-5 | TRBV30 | TGTGCCTGGAGTGTACTAGCGGGTATCCAAGAGACCCAGTACTTC | CAWSVLAGIQETQYF
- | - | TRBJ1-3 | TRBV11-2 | TGTGCCAGCAGCCTCCTGTGGAACAGCGATTACTCTGGAAACACCATATATTTT | CASSLLWNSDYSGNTIYF
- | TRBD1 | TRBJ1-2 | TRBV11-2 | TGTGCCAGCAGCTTAACGACCAGCTCGGACAGGAGTACCTTC | CASSLTTSSDRSTF
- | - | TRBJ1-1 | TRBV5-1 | TGCGCCAGCAGCTTGGAGGGAAACAGGATGAACACTGAAGCTTTCTTT | CASSLEGNRMNTEAFF
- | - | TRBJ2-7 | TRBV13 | TGTGCCAGCAGCCTAGCGAGGGATCCCTACGAGCAGTACTTC | CASSLARDPYEQYF
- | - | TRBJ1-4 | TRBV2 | TGTGCCAGCAGTGGTTTCTTGGGGAGAACTAATGAAAAACTGTTTTTT | CASSGFLGRTNEKLFF
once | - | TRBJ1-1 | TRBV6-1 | TGTGCCAGCAGTGATTTCGCTTTGAACACTGAAGCTTTCTTT | CASSDFALNTEAFF
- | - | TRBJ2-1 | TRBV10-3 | TGTGCCATCAGACCGGACAGTAAGATTGAGCAGTTCTTC | CAIRPDSKIEQFF
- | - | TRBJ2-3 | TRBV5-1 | TGCGCCAGCAGCTTGCGGGATAAGTTAGATACGCAGTATTTT | CASSLRDKLDTQYF
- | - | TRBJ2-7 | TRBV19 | TGTGCCAGTAGTATAGAGGGGGGTTTCTACGAGCAGTACTTC | CASSIEGGFYEQYF
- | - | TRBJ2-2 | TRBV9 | TGTGCCAGCAGCGCCAGGATGGGGAGCGCCGGGGAGCTGTTTTTT | CASSARMGSAGELFF
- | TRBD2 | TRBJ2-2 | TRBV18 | TGTGCCAGCTCGCTTTATATTCCCGGGACTAGCGCCGTCAATGGGAACACCGGGGAGCTGTTTTTT | CASSLYIPGTSAVNGNTGELFF
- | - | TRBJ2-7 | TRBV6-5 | TGTGCCAGCAGTTACGCTTGGGGAGAGTACTTC | CASSYAWGEYF
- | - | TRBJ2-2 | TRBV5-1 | TGCGCCAGCAGACTCGCCGTGAACACCGGGGAGCTGTTTTTT | CASRLAVNTGELFF